The 19 T cell receptor beta chains in this list originate from one sample, sequenced in a study of monozygotic twins with inflammatory bowel disease. TCRdb re-called the 5' RACE reads, yielding one record per CDR3 amino acid sequence without DNA. The sample holds over 150,000 distinct CDR3 sequences. The sequenced sample consisted of blood. These receptors were collected from a human donor with ulcerative colitis or Crohn's disease, or a healthy co-twin of an affected twin (not recorded which).

The V call is TRBV19, the J call TRBJ2-3. Germline lookup yields CDR1 LNHDA and CDR2 SQIVND (reference sequence). CDR3 length equals 13 residues. This CDR3 reads CASSLLRTDTQYF.

The chain uses TRBV5-5 and TRBJ2-5; TCRdb outputs TRBD1, but without DNA this stays unchecked. Looked up from germline, CDR1 is SGHKS and CDR2 is YYEKEE (reference sequence). This CDR3 comprises 14 residues. CDR3 amino acids: CASNDRAYQGTQYF.

The V gene is TRBV20-1, the J gene TRBJ1-1; the TCRdb D gene call, TRBD1, has no DNA to confirm it. The CDR3 extends over 13 amino acids. CDR1 is DFQATT and CDR2 is SNEGSKA in the germline V gene (reference sequence). CDR3 region: CSARDLRGTEAFF.

The chain joins TRBV28 to TRBJ1-3; TCRdb reports TRBD1, a call that lacks DNA to check it against. The germline gives CDR1 MDHEN, CDR2 SYDVKM. The CDR3 is 15 amino acids. The CDR3 here is CATPDRGVSGNTIYF. Full variable domain (rest looked up from reference TRBV28 and TRBJ1-3): DVKVTQSSRYLVKRTGEKVFLECVQDMDHENMFWYRQDPGLGLRLIYFSYDVKMKEKGDIPEGYSVSREKKERFSLILESASTNQTSMYLCATPDRGVSGNTIYFGEGSWLTVV.

The V and J genes are TRBV5-1 and TRBJ2-7; TCRdb picks TRBD1, but there is no DNA to check that call. The CDR3 is 16 residues long. The V gene's germline CDR1 is SGHRS and CDR2 YFSETQ. The CDR3 is CASSLAVDRETYEQYF.

This chain connects TRBV29-1 to TRBJ2-2. Germline V gives CDR1 SQVTM, CDR2 ANQGSEA. The CDR3 runs 13 residues. The CDR3 sequence: CSALAGNTGELFF.

This chain joins TRBV5-4 and TRBJ2-1; TCRdb names TRBD1, which stays unverified in the absence of DNA. In germline, CDR1 is SGHNT, CDR2 YYREEE (reference sequence). This CDR3 is built from 15 residues. This CDR3 is CASSTGQGRNNEQFF.

This sequence joins TRBV7-6 and TRBJ1-6. Germline V CDR1 and CDR2: SGHVS, FNYEAQ. This CDR3 spans 16 amino acids. The CDR3 loop is CASSYDTGPYNSPLHF.

The chain joins TRBV7-3 to TRBJ2-1; TCRdb's assignment of TRBD1 cannot be checked, as there is no DNA. This CDR3 is built from 13 residues. From germline, CDR1 is SGHTA and CDR2 FQGTGA. CDR3 region: CASSPSGGVEQFF.

This sequence joins TRBV7-8 and TRBJ2-3; no DNA is available, so the TRBD2 call from TCRdb remains unchecked. CDR1 is SGHVS, CDR2 FQNEAQ, per germline. This CDR3 region has 16 residues. The CDR3 region is CASSLEGPGSRDTQYF.

CDR3 in amino acids: CASSNSGTGTRETQYF. The chain uses TRBV5-1 and TRBJ2-5; TCRdb's assignment of TRBD1 cannot be checked, as there is no DNA. The CDR3 runs to 16 residues. The germline CDR1 and CDR2 sequences are SGHRS and YFSETQ.

The chain carries TRBV18 and TRBJ1-5; TCRdb selects TRBD1, and the lack of DNA leaves this call unchecked. Germline V gives CDR1 KGHSH, CDR2 LQKENI. There are 15 residues in the CDR3. CDR3 sequence: CASSPRGTAFQPQHF.

V and J are TRBV9 and TRBJ2-7. Per germline, CDR1 SGDLS and CDR2 YYNGEE. CDR3 length: 14 residues. CDR3 in amino acids: CASSIGGRNVEQYF.

The rearrangement links TRBV12-3 or TRBV12-4 to TRBJ2-3; TCRdb's D call, TRBD1, is unchecked because there is no DNA. There are 14 residues in the CDR3. This CDR3 reads CASSPRTVPDTQYF.

The V and J genes are TRBV7-2 and TRBJ2-5. CDR1 is SGHTA, CDR2 FQGNSA, per germline. The CDR3 has 13 amino acids. The CDR3 is CASSRTTEETQYF.

The gene calls are TRBV7-3 and TRBJ1-4. CDR3 length equals 13 residues. Germline CDR1 is SGHTA and CDR2 is FQGTGA. This chain's CDR3 is CASSLSPDEKLFF.

This sequence joins TRBV7-7 and TRBJ2-5; TCRdb's D call of TRBD1 is untestable without DNA. CDR3 length: 16 amino acids. CDR1 is SSHAT and CDR2 is FNYEAQ in the germline V gene (reference sequence). This CDR3 is CASSLAYRQGSETQYF.

This sequence joins TRBV11-2 and TRBJ2-7; there is no DNA to check the TCRdb D call of TRBD1. Germline lookup yields CDR1 SGHAT and CDR2 FQNNGV. This CDR3 region has 15 residues. The CDR3 sequence is CASSLGDSATYEQYF.

The genes are TRBV28 and TRBJ2-7; TCRdb proposes TRBD1, but this gene call is untestable without DNA. CDR3 size: 15 residues. Germline V gene sequence: CDR1 MDHEN, CDR2 SYDVKM. The CDR3: CASSSPGQGQNEQYF.